The present T cell receptor (beta chain) was sequenced within a study of spatial heterogeneity in lung cancer (dated by TCRdb to the late 2010s). Study-wide context: The donors were 65 to 90 patients from the lung TRACERx cohort who had early-stage, untreated non-small cell lung cancer. TCR alpha and beta repertoires were quantitatively compared across multiple tumor regions, matched nontumor lung and blood in non-small cell lung cancer. In the raw uncorrected reads, each unique combination of TCR and UMI appeared on average more than ten times. Both alpha and beta chains were TCR-sequenced in 200 or so tumor regions, roughly 70 matched nontumor lung samples and around 50 PBMC samples obtained at surgery. Follow-up PBMC samples were sequenced whenever available, with a median time to follow-up of 2 to 3 years after resection. The study linked features of the TCR repertoire to counts of nonsynonymous mutations, which were determined by whole-exome sequencing of tumor tissue. Beta-chain transcripts were consistently detected in greater numbers than alpha-chain transcripts, which likely reflects a higher abundance of beta-chain transcripts. Paper-wide results and their limitations: Additional single-cell paired TCR alpha and beta sequencing was considered necessary to confirm, at a functional level, the hypothesis that regional TCRs recognize regional mutations. Ubiquitous expanded tumor TCRs were found in blood more often at tumor resection than at routine follow-up. Only 14 to 15 patients were included in comparisons of baseline and follow-up blood repertoires.

Receptor amplification or capture employed 5' RACE. Instrument used: NextSeq 500. The TCR library protocol attached a unique molecular identifier to each TCR cDNA molecule to allow correction of PCR and sequencing errors. In the original analysis: Decombinator tools were used for TCR identification, UMI-based error correction and CDR3 extraction. TCRs above a frequency of 2 per 1,000, corresponding to the top 1% of the tumor frequency distribution, were defined as expanded. Rényi diversity was computed with the R vegan package after subsampling each repertoire 100 times to 5,000 TCRs. CDR3 similarity networks were built from amino acid triplet string-kernel similarity, connecting CDR3s with pairwise similarity above 0.82. TCRdb applied fastp at Q25 and MiXCR to the public reads, then kept only in-frame beta chains. Every CDR3 protein is listed once, alongside the most common genes and DNA of its rows. The V and J calls reflect TCRdb's pipeline rather than the authors' work. This sample has around 30,000 distinct CDR3 sequences in its table, and under 6.5% of those were observed once. The top ten hold roughly a fifth of the sample.

From the cysteine through the phenylalanine, the CDR3 covers 16 amino acids. Only the CDR3 DNA is retained, 48 bases long and in frame from the first base. The germline V gene (reference sequence) gives CDR1 as LGHDT and CDR2 as YNNKEL. Relative to germline, V is 0 bases shorter and J is 3 bases shorter, with 14 bases between their ends. On this clonotype: No cognate antigen has been identified for it. Per-base qualities were not stored, and no clone one base away is much larger.

In the paper's terms, the time point label means: blood at routine non-recurrence follow-up after resection. Whole RNA extracted from tumor and nontumor lung tissue, or from cryopreserved PBMC samples, was used for TCR sequencing without cell sorting. A patient was chosen for TCR sequencing only when enough RNA was available from at least two tumor regions. The receptor was isolated from a male donor with early-stage non-small cell lung cancer. The material sequenced was PBMCs, taken at follow-up. The rearrangement joined TRBV3-1 to TRBJ1-1, with an unclear D gene assignment. The CDR3: CASSQERGLSDTEAFF. The sequence in DNA is TGTGCCAGCAGCCAAGAACGGGGTTTGAGTGACACTGAAGCTTTCTTT. Outside the CDR3, residues come from the reference TRBV3-1 and TRBJ1-1 proteins, so the full variable domain is: DTAVSQTPKYLVTQMGNDKSIKCEQNLGHDTMYWYKQDSKKFLKIMFSYNNKELIINETVPNRFSPKSPDKAHLNLHINSLELGDSAVYFCASSQERGLSDTEAFFGQGTRLTVV.